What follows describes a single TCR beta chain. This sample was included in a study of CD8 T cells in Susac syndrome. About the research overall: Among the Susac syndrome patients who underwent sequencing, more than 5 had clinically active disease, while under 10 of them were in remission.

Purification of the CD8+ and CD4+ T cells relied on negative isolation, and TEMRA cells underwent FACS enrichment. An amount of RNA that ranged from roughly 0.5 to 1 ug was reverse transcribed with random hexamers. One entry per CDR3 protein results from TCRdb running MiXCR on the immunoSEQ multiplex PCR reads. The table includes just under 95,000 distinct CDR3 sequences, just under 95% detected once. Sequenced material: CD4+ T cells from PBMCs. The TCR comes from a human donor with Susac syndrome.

The CDR3 DNA follows: TGTGCCAGCAGCTTCCAGGTTGGGGAGGCATACGAGCAGTACTTC. It yields the protein CASSFQVGEAYEQYF. This chain connects TRBV7-2 to TRBJ2-7, with a weak D call TRBD2 (6 bases). Germline values: CDR1 SGHTA, CDR2 FQGNSA. The CDR3 runs to 15 residues. Trimming stripped 3 bases from V and 4 bases from J, with 16 bases between.